This T cell receptor (beta chain) was found in a study of T-cell reconstitution after alpha-beta-depleted transplantation in children. Researchers prepared the TCRbeta library using unique molecular identifiers, the study reports. TCRdb analysed the PCR reads with MiXCR anew, one entry per CDR3 protein. This sample has around 230,000 distinct CDR3 sequences, with around a sixth found just once. Study-level points and caveats: It was newly produced T cells that mostly accounted for T-cell counts and diversity one year after transplant. High day-60 TCRbeta diversity in some patients came from surviving recipient T cells and thymic progenitors. Reportedly, only several hundred clones from non-depleted graft cells drove alpha-beta T-cell counts at about two months.

The CDR3 has 13 amino acids. V lost 7 bases and J lost 4; bases outside the gene matches: 4. The germline V gene encodes CDR1 ENHRY and CDR2 SYGVKD. Only a few counts were recorded for this clonotype. As yet, its antigen is unknown. The sample here was PBMCs, mostly from graft donor cells, taken 360 days after TCRalphabeta/CD19-depleted stem cell transplant. This chain links TRBV10-3 with TRBJ2-5; 9 nucleotides match TRBD2. The clonotype originates from a male patient under 10 years old who had a stem cell transplant for acute lymphoblastic leukemia, so the T cells may come from the graft donor. The CDR3 DNA reads as TGTGCCATCACTGCGGGAGGGAGAGAGACCCAGTACTTC. This sequence encodes CAITAGGRETQYF.